The entry below gives a single T cell receptor (beta chain) sequence along with its context. CDR3 length equals 13 residues. CDR1 and CDR2 from the germline V gene are WNHNN and SYGVQD (reference sequence). The V gene lost 6 bases and the J gene lost 1 base, with 9 bases spanning the gap. The authors' processing: For nucleated cells, counts were estimated from reference gene primer amplification. Sequenced by immunoSEQ multiplex PCR; TCRdb stores in-frame clones only, minus some. The V and J calls and clone size are taken from that table; D and trimming were inferred from the DNA. The sample comprises 240,000 or so clones, more than 75% of which are singletons, and 0.95% to 1% rests with the top ten. The data derive from a study of blood T cell repertoires in COVID-19. Turning to the study itself: Collection of acute and convalescent COVID-19 samples took place in the United States, Italy and Spain. Nucleic acid was either cDNA or gDNA, and it came from T cells, B-cell-depleted T cells, or PBMCs.

The material sequenced was peripheral blood. The chain joins TRBV10-1 to TRBJ1-2; possibly TRBD1 for D (6 bases). The source of this sequence is a woman between 35 and 50 years old who had recovered from COVID-19. The CDR3, as DNA: TGCGCCAGCAGCCGGACAGTTAACTATGGCTACACCTTC. This translates into CASSRTVNYGYTF.